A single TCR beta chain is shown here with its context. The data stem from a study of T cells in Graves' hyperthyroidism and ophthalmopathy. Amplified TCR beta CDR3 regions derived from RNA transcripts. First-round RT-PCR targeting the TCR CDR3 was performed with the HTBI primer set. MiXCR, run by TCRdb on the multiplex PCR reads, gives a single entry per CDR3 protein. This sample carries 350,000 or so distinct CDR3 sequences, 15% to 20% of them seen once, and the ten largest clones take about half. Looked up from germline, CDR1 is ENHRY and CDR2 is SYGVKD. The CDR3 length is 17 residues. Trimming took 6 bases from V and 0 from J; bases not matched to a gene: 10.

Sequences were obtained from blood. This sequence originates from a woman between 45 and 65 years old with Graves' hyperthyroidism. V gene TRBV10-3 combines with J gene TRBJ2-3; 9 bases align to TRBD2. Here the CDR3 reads CAIRPGSGGTSTDTQYF. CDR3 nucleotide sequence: TGTGCCATCAGGCCCGGGAGCGGGGGGACTAGCACAGATACGCAGTATTTT.